Below, 2 T cell receptor beta chains from the same sample are listed, as sequenced in a study of T cells expressing NK-cell markers. For each CDR3 protein, TCRdb gives one entry from its re-call of the 5' RACE reads, without DNA. The sample holds 500,000 or so distinct CDR3 sequences. Sequenced: blood T cells: a sorted CD56 or NKG2C T cell subset, CD4+ or CD8+ T cells, or bulk PBMC T cells (not recorded which). The receptor set was obtained from a man between 18 and 29 years old in good health.

V is TRBV5-1 and J is TRBJ2-5; TCRdb names TRBD2, which stays unverified in the absence of DNA. CDR3 length: 15 amino acids. CDR1 is SGHRS, CDR2 YFSETQ, per germline. The CDR3 region is CASSLEGQYHRTQYF. Looking up the rest from reference TRBV5-1 and TRBJ2-5 gives the full variable domain: KAGVTQTPRYLIKTRGQQVTLSCSPISGHRSVSWYQQTPGQGLQFLFEYFSETQRNKGNFPGRFSGRQFSNSRSEMNVSTLELGDSALYLCASSLEGQYHRTQYFGPGTRLLVL.

The genes are TRBV10-3 and TRBJ2-4; the TRBD1 assignment by TCRdb is unverifiable without DNA. The CDR3 runs 13 residues. The V gene's germline CDR1 is ENHRY and CDR2 SYGVKD. The CDR3 reads CAISDGGENIQYF.